Following are 21 T cell receptor beta chains from one sample sequenced in a study of cytomegalovirus exposure and HLA in healthy donors (dated by TCRdb to the late 2010s). Library preparation employed the immunoSEQ multiplex PCR assay. For the multiplex PCR, a mixture combining 60 forward primers for TCR Vbeta segments and 13 reverse primers for TCR Jbeta segments was used. The immuneACCESS repertoire file appears here via TCRdb, limited to in-frame rearrangements. These files lack a portion of the clones; in checked studies, under half of the deficit traces to unresolved V genes, and the cause of the others is not known. The sample includes about 180,000 clones, with about three quarters observed a single time. Around 2.4% of the sample is taken by the ten largest. Sequencing used PBMCs. These receptors all stem from a female donor in good health and CMV-seronegative.

The chain carries TRBV27 and TRBJ2-7; 8 nucleotides match TRBD1. J gave up 7 bases and V 6 bases, and 8 bases lay outside the gene matches. Germline V CDR1 and CDR2: MNHEY, SMNVEV (reference sequence). The CDR3 has 13 amino acids. The CDR3 protein is CASRTDRVREQYF. CDR3 nucleotide sequence: TGTGCCAGCAGGACGGACAGGGTACGGGAGCAGTACTTC.

The CDR3 protein is CASSPGGSAGELFF. CDR3 DNA sequence: TGTGCCAGCAGCCCAGGGGGATCGGCCGGGGAGCTGTTTTTT. The chain carries TRBV7-3 and TRBJ2-2; 7 bases map to TRBD1. CDR3 size: 14 residues. V was pared by 5 bases and J by 6 bases, with 6 bases of the junction left unmatched. CDR1 and CDR2 (germline): SGHTA, FQGTGA.

V gene TRBV19 combines with J gene TRBJ1-1; 8 bases agree with TRBD1. Germline V gene sequence: CDR1 LNHDA, CDR2 SQIVND (reference sequence). This CDR3 has 13 residues. J gave up 5 bases and V 8 bases, and 7 bases lay outside the gene matches. The DNA of the CDR3 is TGTGCCAGTTCCACAGGGGGAAGGACTGAAGCTTTCTTT. It is translated as CASSTGGRTEAFF.

This clone has just a few counts. The V call is TRBV2, the J call TRBJ1-5; D gene ambiguous. V was cut by 1 base and J by 7 bases, with 8 bases left in between. CDR1 is SNHLY, CDR2 FYNNEI, per germline. The CDR3 contains 13 residues. In DNA form, the CDR3 reads TGTGCCAGCAGTGAAGGCCGCAGGCAGCCCCAGCATTTT. It yields the protein CASSEGRRQPQHF. The full variable domain, its missing parts supplied by reference TRBV2 and TRBJ1-5, is EPEVTQTPSHQVTQMGQEVILRCVPISNHLYFYWYRQILGQKVEFLVSFYNNEISEKSEIFDDQFSVERPDGSNFTLKIRSTKLEDSAMYFCASSEGRRQPQHFGDGTRLSIL.

V is TRBV4-1 and J is TRBJ1-5; D uncertain. This CDR3 region has 14 residues. The germline CDR1 and CDR2 sequences are MGHRA and YSYEKL. V lost 1 base to trimming and J lost 0 bases, with 4 bases between them. The CDR3 DNA reads as TGCGCCAGCAGCCAAGCCTATAGCAATCAGCCCCAGCATTTT. Protein: CASSQAYSNQPQHF.

The chain uses TRBV25-1 and TRBJ2-3; 7 bases agree with TRBD2. Germline CDR1 reads MGHDK; CDR2 reads SYGVNS. The CDR3 covers 14 residues. The V gene end was trimmed by 4 bases and the J gene end by 4 bases; junction bases not matched to a gene: 5. The CDR3, as DNA: TGTGCCAGCAGTGCCTACCGGGGGGCAGATACGCAGTATTTT. Its translation is CASSAYRGADTQYF.

V usage is TRBV7-9 and J usage is TRBJ2-1; tentatively, D is TRBD2 (5 bases). In germline, CDR1 is SEHNR, CDR2 FQNEAQ (reference sequence). The CDR3 is 13 amino acids. Trimming shortened V by 6 bases and J by 0 bases, and 6 bases separated the two germline ends. The DNA for the CDR3 is TGTGCCAGCAGTGCGGGCTCCTACAATGAGCAGTTCTTC. It is translated as CASSAGSYNEQFF.

The V and J genes are TRBV11-2 and TRBJ2-3; 8 bases line up with TRBD2. Germline trimming cut 2 bases from V and 15 bases from J; bases unmatched to any gene: 7. The CDR3 has 12 residues. Germline V gene sequence: CDR1 SGHAT, CDR2 FQNNGV. CDR3 sequence reads: CASSLRASGLYF. DNA of the CDR3: TGTGCCAGCAGCTTAAGGGCTAGCGGGTTATATTTT.

The chain couples TRBV2 to TRBJ2-1, with 7 bases matching TRBD1. The CDR3 runs to 14 residues. V lost 4 bases, J lost 9 bases, and 9 bases stayed unmatched. Germline CDR1 is SNHLY and CDR2 is FYNNEI. In DNA form, the CDR3 reads TGTGCCAGCAGTGGGTACAGGGGTTCCGTTGAGCAGTTCTTC. Translating it yields CASSGYRGSVEQFF.

This clone was seen once. This CDR3 reads CASRDRAGNTIYF. The CDR3 nucleotides read TGTGCCAGCAGGGACAGGGCTGGAAACACCATATATTTT. V and J are TRBV28 and TRBJ1-3; 8 bases fit TRBD1. Trimming removed 6 bases from V and 2 bases from J; junction bases left unmatched: 0. Germline CDR1 reads MDHEN; CDR2 reads SYDVKM. The CDR3 extends over 13 amino acids.

This clone was picked up a small number of times. The chain carries TRBV7-2 and TRBJ2-7, with 10 bases matching TRBD2. Trimming cost V 1 base and J 4 bases; bases outside gene matches: 7. The CDR3 totals 16 residues. Germline V lookup: CDR1 SGHTA, CDR2 FQGNSA. The CDR3 reads CASSLGGLAYGYEQYF. The CDR3 DNA follows: TGTGCCAGCAGCTTAGGGGGACTAGCGTACGGGTACGAGCAGTACTTC. The entire variable domain, with the rest obtained from reference TRBV7-2 and TRBJ2-7, is as follows: GAGVSQSPSNKVTEKGKDVELRCDPISGHTALYWYRQSLGQGLEFLIYFQGNSAPDKSGLPSDRFSAERTGGSVSTLTIQRTQQEDSAVYLCASSLGGLAYGYEQYFGPGTRLTVT.

This clone was seen a single time. CDR3 in DNA: TGTGCCAGCAGTGGGTCCCCGTCGGGGCAGTTCTTC. As protein: CASSGSPSGQFF. The chain has TRBV25-1 and TRBJ2-1; the D is unclear. The CDR3 runs to 12 residues. V was pared by 4 bases and J by 12 bases, with 13 bases between. Germline-derived CDR1 and CDR2 are MGHDK and SYGVNS. The entire variable domain, with the rest obtained from reference TRBV25-1 and TRBJ2-1, is as follows: EADIYQTPRYLVIGTGKKITLECSQTMGHDKMYWYQQDPGMELHLIHYSYGVNSTEKGDLSSESTVSRIRTEHFPLTLESARPSHTSQYLCASSGSPSGQFFGPGTRLTVL.

The genes are TRBV7-9 and TRBJ1-4; TRBD1 matches 9 bases. Per the germline V gene, CDR1 is SEHNR and CDR2 is FQNEAQ (reference sequence). J was trimmed by 6 bases and V by 6 bases; bases with no gene match: 8. This CDR3 is built from 15 residues. DNA of the CDR3: TGTGCCAGCAGAGCAGCCCGGGACAGGGATGAAAAACTGTTTTTT. Its protein product is CASRAARDRDEKLFF.

The gene calls are TRBV23-1 and TRBJ1-3; TRBD1 matches at 9 bases. TRBV23-1 is designated an ORF whose function remains uncertain. Trimming cost V 3 bases and J 0 bases; bases outside gene matches: 9. The CDR3 spans 18 residues. The CDR3 here is CASSHGAQGARSGNTIYF. CDR3 DNA: TGCGCCAGCAGTCATGGGGCACAGGGGGCCCGCTCTGGAAACACCATATATTTT.

The gene calls are TRBV28 and TRBJ2-3; 12 bases match TRBD2. The length of the CDR3 is 14 residues. Germline V lookup: CDR1 MDHEN, CDR2 SYDVKM. V gave up 4 bases and J gave up 5 bases; unmatched junction bases: 1. CDR3 protein: CASSSSGRGDTQYF. CDR3 bases: TGTGCCAGCAGTTCTAGCGGGAGGGGAGATACGCAGTATTTT.

J is TRBJ2-7 and V is TRBV7-2; 8 bases line up with TRBD2. Germline CDR1 SGHTA, CDR2 FQGNSA. This CDR3 region has 19 residues. V shed 2 bases and J 4 bases; nucleotides not matched to a gene: 19. CDR3 protein: CASSLYLRVGGGPQYEQYF. The CDR3 DNA reads as TGTGCCAGCAGCTTATATTTGAGGGTTGGCGGGGGGCCGCAGTACGAGCAGTACTTC.

The J gene is TRBJ2-1, the V gene TRBV7-3, with TRBD2 matching 7 bases. The CDR3 has 15 residues. J gave up 8 bases and V 2 bases, and 9 bases lay outside the gene matches. In germline, CDR1 is SGHTA, CDR2 FQGTGA. The CDR3 bases are TGTGCCAGCAGCTTATCCCCGGGGGGTTCGGATGAGCAGTTCTTC. This sequence encodes CASSLSPGGSDEQFF.

The chain combines TRBV7-9 with TRBJ2-3; D might be TRBD2 (5 bases). The CDR3 totals 16 residues. CDR1 SEHNR and CDR2 FQNEAQ come from the germline V gene (reference sequence). The germline V and J ends were trimmed by 1 base and 4 bases, with 15 bases remaining between them. The CDR3 region has the DNA TGTGCCAGCAGCTTAGAGGGTTCCCTGCGGGCAGATACGCAGTATTTT. This translates into CASSLEGSLRADTQYF.

V and J are TRBV11-2 and TRBJ2-7; perhaps TRBD1 as D (5 bases). V lost 7 bases and J 5 bases, leaving 18 bases between the germline ends. This CDR3 has 14 residues. CDR1 and CDR2 from the germline V gene are SGHAT and FQNNGV. In DNA form, the CDR3 reads TGTGCCAGCAACCCCCTCCGTGGGGCCCACGAGCAGTACTTC. Its translation: CASNPLRGAHEQYF.

There are a few counts of this clone. V gene TRBV6-1 combines with J gene TRBJ1-2; D uncertain. Germline values: CDR1 MNHNS, CDR2 SASEGT. This CDR3 comprises 12 residues. V was pared by 5 bases and J by 0 bases, with 4 bases between. The CDR3 bases are TGTGCCAGCAGTCCTACTAACTATGGCTACACCTTC. Encoded protein: CASSPTNYGYTF.

This clone was recorded a few times. The chain is built from TRBV5-5 and TRBJ2-2; 9 nucleotides line up with TRBD2. The trim removed 4 bases at V and 3 bases at J, leaving 7 bases unmatched. CDR3 size: 16 residues. CDR1 is SGHKS, CDR2 YYEKEE, per germline (reference sequence). CDR3 nucleotide sequence: TGTGCCAGCAGCCCCTCAGCGGGGGGCTACACCGGGGAGCTGTTTTTT. Its translation: CASSPSAGGYTGELFF.